This is a list of T cell receptor beta chains from one sample in a study of T cell repertoires in cytomegalovirus infection. TCRdb redid the calling of the reads with MiXCR, one entry per CDR3 protein. The sample includes some 800,000 distinct CDR3 sequences, under 35% of them seen just once. No antigen has been identified for these receptors. The input for sequencing was cultured CD8+ T cells from PBMCs, taken from culture after CMV antigen stimulation. Receptors originate from a human donor in good health (CMV status not recorded). Some clones in this sample may be carry-over from other donors' samples. Each CDR3 is given without its conserved first and last residue. A D gene is named only where the DNA matches it firmly.

cdr3_aa,v_call,j_call,d_call
ASRPDRFSGANVLT,TRBV23-1,TRBJ2-6,NA
ASSQRGEVEQF,TRBV14,TRBJ2-1,NA
ASSPGILPYGYT,TRBV27,TRBJ1-2,NA
ASSREATDTQY,TRBV7-6,TRBJ2-3,NA
ASSRTTRLLDTQY,TRBV11-2,TRBJ2-3,NA
ASSFVHTEAF,TRBV7-2,TRBJ1-1,NA
ASSEWQPSNQPQH,TRBV2,TRBJ1-5,NA
ASSEVTRKPYEQY,TRBV6-1,TRBJ2-7,NA
ASSVAPGLAKLTDTQY,TRBV9,TRBJ2-3,TRBD2
ASSLRVGGLVELAARQAISEQF,TRBV7-9,TRBJ2-1,NA
ASSYSWNSPLH,TRBV6-8,TRBJ1-6,NA
ASSHQDIYNEQF,TRBV18,TRBJ2-1,NA
ASSLAIGDRVFLNTEAF,TRBV7-9,TRBJ1-1,TRBD1
ASSYWRGGPTNNEQF,TRBV6-8,TRBJ2-1,NA
ASFLEGGSDTQY,TRBV5-1,TRBJ2-3,TRBD2
ATSRDKGINEQF,TRBV15,TRBJ2-1,NA